Sequencing of this TCR beta chain was carried out in a study of T cells expressing NK-cell markers. Whole-study context: Just one sequenced donor of eight was HCMV-seronegative, while seven were seropositive. The study, taken as a whole, reports: The CD3+CD56-NKG2C+ fraction of several donors was also led by these clonotypes.

In regard to this clonotype: Its antigen is unidentified.

The CDR3 runs to 16 residues. Germline V gives CDR1 DFQATT, CDR2 SNEGSKA (reference sequence). TCRdb reprocessed the 5' RACE reads and reports one entry per CDR3 protein, with no DNA. In all, the sample yields some 500,000 distinct CDR3 sequences. This sequence originates from a woman aged 50 to 60 in good health. The chain combines TRBV20-1 with TRBJ2-1. The sequencing input was blood T cells: a sorted CD56 or NKG2C T cell subset, CD4+ or CD8+ T cells, or bulk PBMC T cells (not recorded which). This chain's CDR3 is CSARDLAGSTYNEQFF.